The following is a T cell receptor (beta chain) sequence with its context. No antigen is known for it. No much larger clone is present one base from it, and per-base qualities are unavailable. This specimen belongs to a study of early T cells in non-severe SARS-CoV-2 infection (dated by TCRdb to about 2021). Study-level background: Because TCR sequencing relied on bulk RNA taken from unsorted whole blood, pairing of alpha and beta chains was not possible.

The cysteine opens and the phenylalanine closes a CDR3 of 14 amino acids. Just the 42-base CDR3 DNA is kept, in frame starting at base 1. V is reduced by 3 bases and J by 6 bases, leaving a spacing of 9 bases between them. From the germline V gene, CDR1 is MDHEN and CDR2 is SYDVKM. General findings and caveats noted by the study authors: VDJdb matching was skewed toward anti-spike CD8 responses and likely underestimated virus-specific expansions, missing private and CD4 specificities.

The library was made by 5' RACE. Instrument on record: NextSeq 500. The TCR library protocol attached unique molecular identifiers to individual cDNA molecules to correct for sequencing error and PCR bias. TCR alpha and beta chains were both sequenced, and the abundances of alpha and beta sequences in each sample were closely correlated with each other. Under the source paper's analysis protocol: Decombinator V4 was used to annotate the V gene, J gene and CDR3 of the TCR sequences. Expanded TCRs were defined as changing significantly between any two time points under a Poisson model with p below 0.0001. TCR abundances were normalised to the total number of TCRs sequenced in each sample and reported as counts per million. TRAV1-2 paired with TRAJ12, TRAJ20 or TRAJ33 defined MAIT TCRs, while TRAV10 paired with TRAJ18 defined iNKT TCRs. VDJdb, accessed 1 November 2021, was searched for CMV, EBV and SARS-CoV-2 annotated TCRs, excluding TCRs annotated for multiple antigens. The public sequencing data were trimmed at Q25 with fastp and processed into clonotypes with MiXCR by TCRdb, which kept only in-frame beta chains. Rows with one shared CDR3 protein collapse into an entry with the most common genes and DNA. TCRdb, not the original authors, processed these V and J calls. This sample gives around 56,000 distinct CDR3 sequences in total; around 8.3% of them show up just once. The ten largest clonotypes hold under 12% of the sample.

This was a case-control study nested in a cohort of healthcare workers in London, UK, who had nasopharyngeal swab PCR tests and blood samples taken every week. Healthcare workers were enrolled in the week of the UK lockdown, from 23 to 31 March 2020, and were followed every week for up to roughly 16 weeks. The source is an adult who was a healthcare worker with PCR-confirmed SARS-CoV-2 infection or an uninfected control (not recorded which). The sequencing here drew on whole blood, taken at baseline. This sequence uses TRBV28 and TRBJ1-6; possibly the D gene is TRBD1, per 6 matching bases. The CDR3 protein: CASSFLRGNSPLHF. The DNA sequence follows: TGTGCCAGCAGTTTTCTCAGGGGTAATTCACCCCTCCACTTT.